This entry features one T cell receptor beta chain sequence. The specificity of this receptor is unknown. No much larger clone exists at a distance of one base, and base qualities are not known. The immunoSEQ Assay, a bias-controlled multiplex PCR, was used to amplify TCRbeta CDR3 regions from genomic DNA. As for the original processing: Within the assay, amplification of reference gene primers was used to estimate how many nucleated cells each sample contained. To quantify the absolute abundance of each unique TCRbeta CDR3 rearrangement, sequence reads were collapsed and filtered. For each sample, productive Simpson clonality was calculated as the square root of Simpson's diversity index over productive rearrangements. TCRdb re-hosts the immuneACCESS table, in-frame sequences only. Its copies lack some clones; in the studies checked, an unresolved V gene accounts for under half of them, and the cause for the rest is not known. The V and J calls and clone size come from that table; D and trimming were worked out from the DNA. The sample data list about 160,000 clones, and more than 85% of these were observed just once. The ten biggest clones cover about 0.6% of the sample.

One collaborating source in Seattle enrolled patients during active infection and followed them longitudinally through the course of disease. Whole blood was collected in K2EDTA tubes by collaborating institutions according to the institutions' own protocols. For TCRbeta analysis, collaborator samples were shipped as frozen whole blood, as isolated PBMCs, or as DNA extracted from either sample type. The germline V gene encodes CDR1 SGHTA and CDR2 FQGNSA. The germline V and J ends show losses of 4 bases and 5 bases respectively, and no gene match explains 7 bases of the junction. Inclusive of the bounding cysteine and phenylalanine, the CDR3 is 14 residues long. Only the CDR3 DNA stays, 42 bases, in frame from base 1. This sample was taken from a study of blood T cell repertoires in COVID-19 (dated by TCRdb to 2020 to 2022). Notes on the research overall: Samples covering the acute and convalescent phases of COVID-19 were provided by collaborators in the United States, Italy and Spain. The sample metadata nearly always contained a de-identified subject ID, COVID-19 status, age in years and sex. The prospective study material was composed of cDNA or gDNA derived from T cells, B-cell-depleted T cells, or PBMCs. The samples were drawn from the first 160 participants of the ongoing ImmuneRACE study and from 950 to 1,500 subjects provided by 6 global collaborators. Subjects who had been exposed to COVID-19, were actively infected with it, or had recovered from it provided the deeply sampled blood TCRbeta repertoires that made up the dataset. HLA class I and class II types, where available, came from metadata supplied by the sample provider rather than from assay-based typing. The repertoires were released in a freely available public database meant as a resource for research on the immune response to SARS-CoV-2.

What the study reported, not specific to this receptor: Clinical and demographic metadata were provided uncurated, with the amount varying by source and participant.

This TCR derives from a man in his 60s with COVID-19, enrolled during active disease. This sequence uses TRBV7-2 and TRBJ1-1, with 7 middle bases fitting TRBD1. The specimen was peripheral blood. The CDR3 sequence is CASSWETGVTEAFF. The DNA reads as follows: TGTGCCAGCAGCTGGGAAACAGGGGTAACTGAAGCTTTCTTT.